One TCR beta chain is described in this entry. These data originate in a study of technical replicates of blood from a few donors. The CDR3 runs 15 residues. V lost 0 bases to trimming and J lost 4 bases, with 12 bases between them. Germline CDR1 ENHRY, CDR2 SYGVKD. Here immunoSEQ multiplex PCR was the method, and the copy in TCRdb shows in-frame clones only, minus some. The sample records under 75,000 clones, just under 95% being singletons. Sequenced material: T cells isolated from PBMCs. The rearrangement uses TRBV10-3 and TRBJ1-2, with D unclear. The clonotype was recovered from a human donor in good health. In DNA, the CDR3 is TGTGCCATCAGTGAGTCATTAACAAATCCCTATGGCTACACCTTC. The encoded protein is CAISESLTNPYGYTF.